This note documents a single TCR beta chain sequence. The CDR3 has 15 residues. V was clipped by 4 bases and J by 5 bases; unmatched bases: 1. Germline CDR1 SGHTA, CDR2 FQGTGA. On sorted subsets, replicate PCRs used approximately 190 ng DNA, or tens of thousands of T cell genomes. Some clones are missing from TCRdb's copy, which holds only in-frame ones; the method was immunoSEQ multiplex PCR. The sample consists of about 2.4 million clones, 80% to 95% of them appearing once. This sample was taken from a study of shared clonotypes between healthy human individuals. A CD45RA+ naive subset and a CD45RA-negative memory subset were split from CD4+ cells.

This clonotype was sampled from a man aged 18-30 years in good health. Some clones in this sample may be carry-over from other donors' samples. V gene TRBV7-3 combines with J gene TRBJ2-3, with TRBD2 matching over 15 bases. The specimen sequenced was naive CD4+ T cells from PBMCs. Subset of the sample: CD45RA+ positively selected. The CDR3 loop reads CASSSGLAGGDTQYF. The DNA for the CDR3 is TGTGCCAGCAGCTCGGGACTAGCGGGAGGAGATACGCAGTATTTT.